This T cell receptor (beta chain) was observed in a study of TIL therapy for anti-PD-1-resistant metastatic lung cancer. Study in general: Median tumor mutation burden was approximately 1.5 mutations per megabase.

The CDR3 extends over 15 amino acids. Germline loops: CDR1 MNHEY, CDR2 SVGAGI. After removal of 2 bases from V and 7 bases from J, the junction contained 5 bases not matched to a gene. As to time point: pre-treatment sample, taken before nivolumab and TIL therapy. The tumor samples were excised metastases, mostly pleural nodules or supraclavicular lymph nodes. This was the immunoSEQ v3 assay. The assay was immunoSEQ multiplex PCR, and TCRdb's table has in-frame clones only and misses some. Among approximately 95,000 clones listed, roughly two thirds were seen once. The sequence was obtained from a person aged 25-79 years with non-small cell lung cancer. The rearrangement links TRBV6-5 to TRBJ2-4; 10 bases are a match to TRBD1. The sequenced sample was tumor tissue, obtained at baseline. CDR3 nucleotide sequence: TGTGCCAGCAGTTACGTTGGACAGGGGGGGAACATTCAGTACTTC. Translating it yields CASSYVGQGGNIQYF.